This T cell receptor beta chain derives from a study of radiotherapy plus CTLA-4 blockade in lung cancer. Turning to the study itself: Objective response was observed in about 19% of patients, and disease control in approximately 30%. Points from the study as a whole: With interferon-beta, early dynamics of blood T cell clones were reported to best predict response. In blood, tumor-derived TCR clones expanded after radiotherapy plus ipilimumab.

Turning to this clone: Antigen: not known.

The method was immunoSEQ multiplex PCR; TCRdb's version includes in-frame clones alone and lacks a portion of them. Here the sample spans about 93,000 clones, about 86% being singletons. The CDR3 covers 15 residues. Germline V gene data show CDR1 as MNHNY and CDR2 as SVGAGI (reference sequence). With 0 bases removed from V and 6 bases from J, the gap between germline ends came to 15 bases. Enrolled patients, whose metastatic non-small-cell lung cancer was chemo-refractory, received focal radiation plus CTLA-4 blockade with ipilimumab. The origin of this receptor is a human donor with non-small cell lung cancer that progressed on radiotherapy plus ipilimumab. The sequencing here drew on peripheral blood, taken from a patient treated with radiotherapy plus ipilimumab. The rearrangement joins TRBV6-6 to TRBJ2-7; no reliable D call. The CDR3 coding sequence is TGTGCCAGCAGTTACTCCGGCGTGCCAGCCTCCGAGCAGTACTTC. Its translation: CASSYSGVPASEQYF.